This T cell receptor beta chain was documented in a study of CD8 T cells in ankylosing spondylitis. General study points: Disease-linked clones reportedly showed significant enrichment in matched ankylosing spondylitis synovial fluid. There was a TCR beta motif, made of roughly eight highly homologous variants, that appeared characteristic of ankylosing spondylitis blood. In the blood and synovial fluid of reactive arthritis, some motif variants had been previously reported. The authors found the disease-linked clones to be CD8+ and relatively rare in peripheral blood.

The ends were cut back, 4 bases at V and 4 bases at J, with 23 bases in the middle. Per germline, CDR1 SGHRS and CDR2 YFSETQ. The CDR3 contains 17 residues. Quantitative molecular-barcoded 5'-RACE generated the TCR beta libraries. TCRdb used MiXCR to reprocess the 5' RACE reads, holding one entry per CDR3 protein. The data show under 950,000 distinct CDR3 sequences, under 20% seen once. This clonotype was seen a few times. Its cognate antigen is unknown. The genes are TRBV5-1 and TRBJ1-2; D is ambiguous. Sample: blood, either unsorted or a sorted T cell fraction (not recorded which). This TCR was recovered from a male donor with ankylosing spondylitis. The DNA of the CDR3 is TGCGCCAGCAGCCCGACGGGCGAACTGTCTCGGCGCTATGGCTACACCTTC. The encoded protein is CASSPTGELSRRYGYTF.